This paragraph covers one T cell receptor beta chain sequence. The antigen is unknown. This entry is derived from a study of cytomegalovirus exposure and HLA in healthy donors. Vbeta (60) and Jbeta (13) primers were used in the PCR. Only in-frame clones appear in the TCRdb table, and some are missing; sequencing was by immunoSEQ multiplex PCR. The sample has about 220,000 clones, more than 60% seen once; the top ten hold 1.8%. Points from the study as a whole: Most of the CMV-associated TCR beta chains (in a later analysis) appeared to be HLA-restricted. Researchers catalogued about 150 TCR beta chains as cytomegalovirus-associated. Per published reports, the classifier diagnosed cytomegalovirus status with high specificity and sensitivity.

J was trimmed by 5 bases and V by 3 bases; bases with no gene match: 9. This CDR3 has 15 residues. Germline loops: CDR1 LNHDA, CDR2 SQIVND (reference sequence). The specimen sequenced was PBMCs. The rearrangement links TRBV19 to TRBJ1-2; 7 bases align to TRBD1. The receptor's source is a woman aged 25 to 39 in good health and CMV-seronegative. CDR3 amino acids: CASSIDRVGAYGYTF. CDR3 nucleotide sequence: TGTGCCAGTAGTATCGACAGGGTGGGGGCTTATGGCTACACCTTC.